The next 15 T cell receptor beta chains were all read from a single sample in a study of T cells after yellow fever vaccination (dated by TCRdb to between 2018 and 2020). The sample's treatment or condition, from its label and the paper: live attenuated yellow fever vaccine strain. Library prep was done by 5' RACE. The run used an Illumina HiSeq 2500. The raw public reads went through TCRdb reprocessing: fastp at Q25, MiXCR clone calling, in-frame beta chains kept. One record per CDR3 amino acid sequence lists the most common genes and DNA. A total of under 40,000 distinct CDR3 sequences appear in this sample, 5% to 8.5% of them only once. The biggest ten clones account for about 20% of the sample. Here the sequenced sample was PBMCs, either bulk or a sorted T-cell subset (CD4+, CD8+, memory, or dextramer-sorted; not recorded which), taken on the day of the first yellow fever vaccination. Receptors originate from a man between 18 and 29 years old who received the YFV17D yellow fever vaccine.

This clonotype came up a few times. This rearrangement joins TRBV11-2 to TRBJ2-3, with TRBD1 identical over 10 bases. Trimming removed 4 bases from V and 0 bases from J; junction bases left unmatched: 10. The CDR3 contains 18 residues. CDR1 is SGHAT, CDR2 FQNNGV, per germline. Written as DNA, the CDR3 is TGTGCCAGCAGCTCCCGGGACAGGGGACAACTTAGCACAGATACGCAGTATTTT. This sequence encodes CASSSRDRGQLSTDTQYF.

This clonotype was recorded many times. The V gene is TRBV11-2, the J gene TRBJ2-5, with D maybe TRBD2 (6 bases). CDR1 SGHAT and CDR2 FQNNGV come from the germline V gene. The CDR3 extends over 16 amino acids. V shed 0 bases and J shed 1 base, with 12 bases lying between them. The CDR3 loop reads CASSLDLSGLQETQYF. For the CDR3, the DNA is TGTGCCAGCAGCTTAGATCTCAGCGGGCTCCAAGAGACCCAGTACTTC.

The table lists this clonotype with many counts. The genes are TRBV12-3 or TRBV12-4 and TRBJ1-1, with D perhaps matching TRBD1 (6 bases). Trimming left V 8 bases short and J 7 bases short, with 20 bases between. The CDR3 runs 14 residues. The CDR3 is CASGGGVPRIEAFF. The CDR3 bases are TGTGCCAGCGGAGGGGGGGTCCCAAGGATTGAAGCTTTCTTT.

V and J are TRBV5-8 and TRBJ1-2, with D possibly matching TRBD1 (6 bases). V was pared by 2 bases and J by 8 bases, with 19 bases between. From germline, CDR1 is SGHTS and CDR2 YDEGEE. There are 15 residues in the CDR3. The CDR3, as DNA: TGTGCCAGCAGCTTTTCAACACAGGGAGGTGAAGGCTACACCTTC. It codes for CASSFSTQGGEGYTF.

The chain joins TRBV7-9 to TRBJ2-5, with D perhaps matching TRBD2 (5 bases). V was pared by 8 bases and J by 2 bases, with 21 bases between. Germline V gives CDR1 SEHNR, CDR2 FQNEAQ (reference sequence). This CDR3 is 16 amino acids long. In DNA form, the CDR3 reads TGTGCCAGCGCCGAGGGAGAGGGTGAACATCAAGAGACCCAGTACTTC. Encoded protein: CASAEGEGEHQETQYF.

This clonotype was counted at least ten times. The chain couples TRBV24-1 to TRBJ2-1; 13 positions agree with TRBD2. The CDR3 runs 17 residues. The germline V gene has CDR1 KGHDR and CDR2 SFDVKD. V trimming: 4 bases; J trimming: 6 bases; junction bases outside the gene matches: 8. CDR3 nucleotide sequence: TGTGCCACCAGTGACCCCAGACTAGCGGGGGGACTCAATGAGCAGTTCTTC. Protein product: CATSDPRLAGGLNEQFF.

As to this clonotype: A much larger clone sits a single nucleotide away, making a read error possible. The V gene is TRBV12-3 or TRBV12-4, the J gene TRBJ1-1, with D uncertain. With 6 bases removed from V and 5 bases from J, the gap between germline ends came to 16 bases. The CDR3 has 14 residues. The CDR3 nucleotides read TGTGCCAGCAGCCGTCACGGATCTAAAACTGAAGCTTTCTTT. Translation: CASSRHGSKTEAFF.

Many counts were recorded for this clonotype. The chain has TRBV5-1 and TRBJ1-1; TRBD1 matches 7 bases. The CDR3 contains 14 residues. V lost 3 bases and J lost 5; bases outside the gene matches: 7. Germline loops: CDR1 SGHRS, CDR2 YFSETQ. CDR3 DNA: TGCGCCAGCAGCTCCTACAGGGGAGGGACTGAAGCTTTCTTT. This codes for CASSSYRGGTEAFF.

Many counts were recorded for this clonotype. The J gene is TRBJ2-5, the V gene TRBV5-4; the match to TRBD1 covers 9 bases. The germline V gene has CDR1 SGHNT and CDR2 YYREEE (reference sequence). The CDR3 contains 14 residues. The V and J ends lost 2 bases and 5 bases, in that order; junction bases with no gene match: 4. The CDR3 bases are TGTGCCAGCAGCTTACAGGGGGCGCTGGAGACCCAGTACTTC. Encoded protein: CASSLQGALETQYF. Based on the CDR3 plus reference TRBV5-4 and TRBJ2-5, the full variable domain is ETGVTQSPTHLIKTRGQQVTLRCSSQSGHNTVSWYQQALGQGPQFIFQYYREEENGRGNFPPRFSGLQFPNYSSELNVNALELDDSALYLCASSLQGALETQYFGPGTRLLVL.

This clonotype was seen at least ten times. The rearrangement joins TRBV15 to TRBJ2-1; 8 positions agree with TRBD2. This CDR3 is 16 amino acids long. Per the germline V gene, CDR1 is LNHNV and CDR2 is YYDKDF (reference sequence). Trimming cost V 0 bases and J 5 bases; bases outside gene matches: 6. In DNA form, the CDR3 reads TGTGCCACCAGCAGAGATTACGGACTAGCAAACAATGAGCAGTTCTTC. Its protein is CATSRDYGLANNEQFF.

This clonotype has ten or more counts. A read error may produce the germline difference seen at one junction end. This chain connects TRBV20-1 to TRBJ1-4; D not resolved. This CDR3 is 13 amino acids long. Germline values: CDR1 DFQATT, CDR2 SNEGSKA (reference sequence). The CDR3 reads CSARVSPNEKLFF. DNA for the CDR3: TGCAGTGCGAGAGTATCTCCCAATGAAAAACTGTTTTTT.

In this sample, this clonotype turned up many times. The chain uses TRBV21-1 and TRBJ1-5. TRBV21-1 is an annotated pseudogene. The CDR3 sequence is 13 residues long. CDR3 in amino acids: CASSTKDGQPQHF. Written as DNA, the CDR3 is TGTGCCAGCAGCACGAAGGACGGTCAGCCCCAGCATTTT.

In this sample, this clonotype turned up many times. The gene calls are TRBV18 and TRBJ2-2; 8 positions match TRBD2. Germline trimming cut 5 bases from V and 3 bases from J; bases unmatched to any gene: 8. Germline V CDR1 and CDR2: KGHSH, LQKENI. The CDR3 spans 16 residues. The CDR3 DNA reads TGTGCCAGCTCATCACGGGGGGGTTCGGACACCGGGGAGCTGTTTTTT. Protein sequence: CASSSRGGSDTGELFF.

This clonotype was recorded at least ten times. This rearrangement joins TRBV7-9 to TRBJ1-2; the D is unclear. V lost 1 base and J 4 bases, leaving 4 bases between the germline ends. The germline CDR1 and CDR2 sequences are SEHNR and FQNEAQ (reference sequence). This CDR3 is 12 amino acids long. The CDR3 region has the DNA TGTGCCAGCAGCTTAGAGGTCTATGGCTACACCTTC. As protein: CASSLEVYGYTF. Using reference TRBV7-9 and TRBJ1-2 for the parts outside the CDR3, the full variable domain is DTGVSQNPRHKITKRGQNVTFRCDPISEHNRLYWYRQTLGQGPEFLTYFQNEAQLEKSRLLSDRFSAERPKGSFSTLEIQRTEQGDSAMYLCASSLEVYGYTFGSGTRLTVV.

Many counts were recorded for this clonotype. The V call is TRBV29-1, the J call TRBJ1-1, with a possible D match to TRBD1 (5 bases). V lost 4 bases and J lost 0, with 15 bases in between. The CDR3 consists of 15 residues. CDR1 is SQVTM and CDR2 is ANQGSEA in the germline V gene. CDR3 DNA: TGCAGCGTTGCACCGGGTTGGGGGATGAACACTGAAGCTTTCTTT. Translated: CSVAPGWGMNTEAFF.